The clone carrying this TCR beta chain was observed a single time. Trimming removed 1 base from V and 3 bases from J, with 14 bases in between. CDR3 length: 15 amino acids. Germline lookup yields CDR1 SGHRS and CDR2 YFSETQ. The sample comes from a study of cytomegalovirus exposure and HLA in healthy donors. With 60 Vbeta and 13 Jbeta primers, the PCR was carried out. Profiling relied on immunoSEQ multiplex PCR, and the TCRdb table lists in-frame clones only, not all of them. Of some 130,000 clones in the sample, 75% to 80% were seen once. This rearrangement joins TRBV5-1 to TRBJ2-7, with unresolved D. This TCR was recovered from a man aged 25-45 years in good health and CMV-seronegative. The sample consisted of PBMCs. The DNA for the CDR3 is TGCGCCAGCAGCTTGAAGTGGTCAGGTATCTACGAGCAGTACTTC. Its translation is CASSLKWSGIYEQYF.